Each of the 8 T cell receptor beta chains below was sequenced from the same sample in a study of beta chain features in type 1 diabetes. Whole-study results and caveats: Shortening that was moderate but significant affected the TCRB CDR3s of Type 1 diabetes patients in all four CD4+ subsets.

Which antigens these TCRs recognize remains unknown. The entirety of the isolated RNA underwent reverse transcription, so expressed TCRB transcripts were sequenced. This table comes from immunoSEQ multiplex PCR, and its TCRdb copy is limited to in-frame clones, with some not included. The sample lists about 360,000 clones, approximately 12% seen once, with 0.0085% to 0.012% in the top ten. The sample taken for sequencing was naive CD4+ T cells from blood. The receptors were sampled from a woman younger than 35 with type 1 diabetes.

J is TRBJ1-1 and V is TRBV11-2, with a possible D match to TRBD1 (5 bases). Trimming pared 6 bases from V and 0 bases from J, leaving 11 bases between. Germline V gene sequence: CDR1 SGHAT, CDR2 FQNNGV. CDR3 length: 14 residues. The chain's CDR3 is CASSKDSMNTEAFF. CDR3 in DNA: TGTGCCAGCAGTAAAGACAGCATGAACACTGAAGCTTTCTTT. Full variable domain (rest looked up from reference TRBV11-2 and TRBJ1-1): EAGVAQSPRYKIIEKRQSVAFWCNPISGHATLYWYQQILGQGPKLLIQFQNNGVVDDSQLPKDRFSAERLKGVDSTLKIQPAKLEDSAVYLCASSKDSMNTEAFFGQGTRLTVV.

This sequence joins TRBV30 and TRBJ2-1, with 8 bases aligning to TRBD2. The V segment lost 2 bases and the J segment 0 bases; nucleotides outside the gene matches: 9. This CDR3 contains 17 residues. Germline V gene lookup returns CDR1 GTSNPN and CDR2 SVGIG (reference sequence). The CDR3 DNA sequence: TGTGCCTGGAGTCCGGGTAGCGGGATCCCCTCCTACAATGAGCAGTTCTTC. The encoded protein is CAWSPGSGIPSYNEQFF.

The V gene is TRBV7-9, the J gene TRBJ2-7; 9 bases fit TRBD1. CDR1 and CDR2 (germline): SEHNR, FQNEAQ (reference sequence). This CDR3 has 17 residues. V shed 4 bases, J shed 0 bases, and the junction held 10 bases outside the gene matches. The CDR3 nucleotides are TGTGCCAGCAGCTCGCCTACAGGGGGCCCAAGCTCCTACGAGCAGTACTTC. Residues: CASSSPTGGPSSYEQYF.

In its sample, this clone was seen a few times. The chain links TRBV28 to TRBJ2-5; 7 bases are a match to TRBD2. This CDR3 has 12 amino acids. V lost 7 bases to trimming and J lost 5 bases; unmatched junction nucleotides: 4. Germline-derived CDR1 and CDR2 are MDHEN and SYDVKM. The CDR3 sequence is CASTFSGETQYF. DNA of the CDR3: TGTGCCAGCACCTTTAGCGGGGAGACCCAGTACTTC.

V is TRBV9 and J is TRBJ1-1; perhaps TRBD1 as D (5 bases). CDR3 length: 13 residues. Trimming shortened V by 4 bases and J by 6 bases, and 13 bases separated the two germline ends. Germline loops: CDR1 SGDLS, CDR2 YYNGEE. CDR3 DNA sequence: TGTGCCAGCAGCCCCATCCGGGACTCTGAAGCTTTCTTT. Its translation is CASSPIRDSEAFF.

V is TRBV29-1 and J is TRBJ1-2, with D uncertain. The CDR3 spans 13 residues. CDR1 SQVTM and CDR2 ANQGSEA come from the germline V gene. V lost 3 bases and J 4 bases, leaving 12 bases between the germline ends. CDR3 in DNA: TGCAGCGTTGAGGCCGACCGGGGCTATGGCTACACCTTC. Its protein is CSVEADRGYGYTF. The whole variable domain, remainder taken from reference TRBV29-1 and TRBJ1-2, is SAVISQKPSRDICQRGTSLTIQCQVDSQVTMMFWYRQQPGQSLTLIATANQGSEATYESGFVIDKFPISRPNLTFSTLTVSNMSPEDSSIYLCSVEADRGYGYTFGSGTRLTVV.

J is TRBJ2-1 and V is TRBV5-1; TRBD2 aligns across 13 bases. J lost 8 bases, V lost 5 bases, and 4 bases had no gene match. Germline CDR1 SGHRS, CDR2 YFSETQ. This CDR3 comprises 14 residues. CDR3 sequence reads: CASRRTSGSYEQFF. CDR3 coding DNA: TGCGCCAGCAGGAGGACTAGCGGGAGCTATGAGCAGTTCTTC. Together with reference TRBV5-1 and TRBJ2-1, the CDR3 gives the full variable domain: KAGVTQTPRYLIKTRGQQVTLSCSPISGHRSVSWYQQTPGQGLQFLFEYFSETQRNKGNFPGRFSGRQFSNSRSEMNVSTLELGDSALYLCASRRTSGSYEQFFGPGTRLTVL.

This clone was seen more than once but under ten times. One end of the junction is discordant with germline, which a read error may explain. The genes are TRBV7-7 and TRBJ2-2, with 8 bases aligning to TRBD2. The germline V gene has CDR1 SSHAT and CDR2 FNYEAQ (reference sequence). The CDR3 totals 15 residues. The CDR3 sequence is CASSSFGGAGGELFF. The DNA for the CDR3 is TGTGCTAGCAGCTCCTTCGGGGGGGCTGGCGGGGAGCTGTTTTTT.